This paragraph reports one T cell receptor beta chain. Library preparation (for TCRbeta) was performed with unique molecular identifiers. Each CDR3 protein is one row after TCRdb ran MiXCR on the PCR reads. The table records approximately 1,000,000 distinct CDR3 sequences, about 30% of them present only once. The data belong to a study of T-cell reconstitution after alpha-beta-depleted transplantation in children. The CDR3 totals 13 residues. The germline CDR1 and CDR2 sequences are DFQATT and SNEGSKA (reference sequence). Between the trimmed V and J ends, which lost 5 bases and 13 bases, there was a span of 18 bases.

The TCR comes from a boy in the first two years of life who had a stem cell transplant for SCID, so the T cells may come from the graft donor. The rearrangement links TRBV20-1 to TRBJ1-6; a possible D gene is TRBD1 (5 bases). Sample: PBMCs, mostly from graft donor cells, taken 360 days after TCRalphabeta/CD19-depleted stem cell transplant. CDR3 sequence: CSADGDGVRPLHF. The CDR3 region has the DNA TGCAGTGCTGACGGGGACGGAGTGAGGCCCCTCCACTTT.